This T cell receptor beta chain was observed in a study of CD8 T cells in Susac syndrome. Broader study findings: It was acknowledged in the study that its TCR sequencing and HLA analysis involved a relatively small number of individuals.

Reverse transcription used about 0.5 to 1 ug RNA and random hexamers. It was immunoSEQ multiplex PCR that amplified TCR beta CDR3 across 54 Vbeta and 13 Jbeta. TCRdb called the immunoSEQ multiplex PCR reads again in MiXCR, with one record for every CDR3 protein. The sample lists around 230,000 distinct CDR3 sequences, about 95% occurring once. Details on this clonotype: Its antigen is currently unknown.

Each multiple sclerosis control was a treatment-naive patient with relapsing-remitting disease that was either stable or active. TEMRA cells were FACS-enriched, unlike CD8+ and CD4+ T cells, which were negatively isolated. Input material: CD4+ T cells from PBMCs. The sequence was collected from a human donor with multiple sclerosis.

The CDR3 sequence: CASSSLADSPLGEQYF. DNA of the CDR3: TGTGCCAGCAGCTCCCTAGCGGACAGCCCCTTAGGGGAGCAGTACTTC. The chain uses TRBV7-9 and TRBJ2-7, with a tentative D call TRBD2 (7 bases). The CDR3 is 16 amino acids. Trimming took off 4 bases at V and 7 bases at J, with 23 bases between the two ends. Germline assignment: CDR1 SEHNR and CDR2 FQNEAQ (reference sequence).